This TCR beta chain appears in the sequencing data of a study of blood T cell repertoires in COVID-19. Whole-study context: Spain, Italy and the United States supplied samples that represented acute and convalescent COVID-19. PBMCs, B-cell-depleted T cells, or T cells were the source of the cDNA or gDNA that made up the material.

Trimming shortened V by 3 bases and J by 1 base, and 9 bases separated the two germline ends. This CDR3 region has 14 residues. Germline values: CDR1 SGHDN, CDR2 FVKESK. In the authors' methods: For nucleated cells, counts were estimated from reference gene primer amplification. Data came from immunoSEQ multiplex PCR; TCRdb stores just in-frame clones and leaves some out. V and J calls and clone size are as listed in that table; D and trimming were resolved from the DNA. The sample gives 410,000 or so clones, just over 85% of which show up once; about 1.5% is in the top ten. The sample was peripheral blood. This sequence was found in a woman in her thirties with active or convalescent COVID-19. The V call is TRBV14, the J call TRBJ1-2, with a weak D call TRBD1 (6 bases). The CDR3 sequence: CASSHLDSNYGYTF. CDR3 nucleotide sequence: TGTGCCAGCAGCCACCTGGACAGTAACTATGGCTACACCTTC.